The sample holds many counts of the clone carrying this TCR beta chain. This sample was included in a study of blood T cells in healthy people across ages. Primers used in a second PCR of about 6 to 11 cycles were a sample-barcoded 5' primer and a J-beta primer mix. TCRdb re-called the 5' RACE reads with MiXCR, one entry per CDR3 protein. The sample has approximately 810,000 distinct CDR3 sequences; more than 25% are singletons. Trimming at V came to 4 bases and at J to 6 bases, leaving 10 bases not matched to a gene. This CDR3 contains 16 residues. The V gene's germline CDR1 is DFQATT and CDR2 SNEGSKA (reference sequence).

This clonotype was sampled from a woman older than 75 in good health. The V and J genes are TRBV20-1 and TRBJ1-4; TRBD1 aligns across 11 bases. The source material was blood. The CDR3 region is CSATGQGAKEYEKLFF. The CDR3 bases are TGCAGTGCTACTGGACAGGGGGCGAAAGAGTATGAAAAACTGTTTTTT.